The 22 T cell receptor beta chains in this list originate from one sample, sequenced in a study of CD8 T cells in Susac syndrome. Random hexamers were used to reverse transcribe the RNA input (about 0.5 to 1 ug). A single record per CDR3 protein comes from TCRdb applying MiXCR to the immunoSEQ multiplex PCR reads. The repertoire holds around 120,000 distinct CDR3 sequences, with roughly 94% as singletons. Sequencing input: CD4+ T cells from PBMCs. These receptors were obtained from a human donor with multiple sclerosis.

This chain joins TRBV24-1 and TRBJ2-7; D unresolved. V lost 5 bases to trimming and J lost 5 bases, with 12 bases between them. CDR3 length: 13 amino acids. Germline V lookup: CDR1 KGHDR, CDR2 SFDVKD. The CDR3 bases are TGTGCCACCAGTGCCGCGTTTATAGACGAGCAGTACTTC. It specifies CATSAAFIDEQYF.

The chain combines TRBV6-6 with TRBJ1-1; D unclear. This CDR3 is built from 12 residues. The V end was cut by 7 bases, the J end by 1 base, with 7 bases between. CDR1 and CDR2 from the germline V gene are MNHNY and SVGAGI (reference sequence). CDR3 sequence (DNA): TGTGCCAGCAAAGGGTCGAACACTGAAGCTTTCTTT. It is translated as CASKGSNTEAFF.

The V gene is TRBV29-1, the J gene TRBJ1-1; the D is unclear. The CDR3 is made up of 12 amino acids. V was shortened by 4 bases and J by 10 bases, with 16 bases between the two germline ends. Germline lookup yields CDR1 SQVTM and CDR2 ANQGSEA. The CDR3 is CSVVGVTRGAFF. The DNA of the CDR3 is TGCAGCGTTGTCGGGGTTACACGGGGAGCTTTCTTT.

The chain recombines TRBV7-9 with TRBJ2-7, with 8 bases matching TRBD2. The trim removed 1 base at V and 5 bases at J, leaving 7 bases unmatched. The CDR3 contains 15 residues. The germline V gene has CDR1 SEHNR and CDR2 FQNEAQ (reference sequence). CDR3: CASSLGRTSSDEQYF. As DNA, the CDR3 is TGTGCCAGCAGCTTAGGTCGGACTAGCAGCGACGAGCAGTACTTC.

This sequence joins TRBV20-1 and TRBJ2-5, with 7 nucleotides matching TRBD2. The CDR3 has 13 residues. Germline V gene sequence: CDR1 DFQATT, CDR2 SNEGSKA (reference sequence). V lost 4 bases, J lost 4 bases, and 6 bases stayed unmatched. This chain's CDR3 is CSATPGGRETQYF. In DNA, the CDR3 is TGCAGTGCTACCCCGGGCGGGAGAGAGACCCAGTACTTC.

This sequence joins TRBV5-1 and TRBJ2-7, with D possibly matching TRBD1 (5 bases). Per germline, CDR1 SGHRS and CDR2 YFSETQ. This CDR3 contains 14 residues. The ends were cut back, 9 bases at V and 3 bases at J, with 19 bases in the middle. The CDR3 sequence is CATSEQGLSYEQYF. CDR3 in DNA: TGCGCCACCTCAGAGCAGGGATTAAGCTACGAGCAGTACTTC.

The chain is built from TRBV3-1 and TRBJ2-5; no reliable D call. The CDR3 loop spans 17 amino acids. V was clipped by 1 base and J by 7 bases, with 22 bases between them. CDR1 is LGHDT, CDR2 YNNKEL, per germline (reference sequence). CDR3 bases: TGTGCCAGCAGCCAAGTTGCCCGGAGCCCAAGTGTTGGGACCCAGTACTTC. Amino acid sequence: CASSQVARSPSVGTQYF.

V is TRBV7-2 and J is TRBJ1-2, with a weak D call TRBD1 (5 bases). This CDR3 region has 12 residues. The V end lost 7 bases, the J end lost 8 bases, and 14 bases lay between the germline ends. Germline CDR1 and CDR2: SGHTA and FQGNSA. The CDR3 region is CASTPREHGYTF. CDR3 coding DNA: TGTGCCAGCACTCCCAGGGAGCACGGCTACACCTTC.

CDR3 sequence: CATSDPSGAGSYNEQFF. The CDR3, as DNA: TGTGCCACCAGTGACCCTAGCGGAGCGGGATCCTACAATGAGCAGTTCTTC. The rearrangement uses TRBV24-1 and TRBJ2-1, with 7 bases aligning to TRBD2. Per germline, CDR1 KGHDR and CDR2 SFDVKD. This CDR3 spans 17 amino acids. V lost 4 bases and J lost 1; bases outside the gene matches: 9.

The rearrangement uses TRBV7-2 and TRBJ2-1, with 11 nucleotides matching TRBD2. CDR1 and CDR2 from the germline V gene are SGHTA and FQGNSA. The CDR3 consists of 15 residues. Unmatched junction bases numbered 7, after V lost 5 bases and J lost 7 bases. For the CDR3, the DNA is TGTGCCAGCAGCCGAATAGCGGGAGGGAGGAATGAGCAGTTCTTC. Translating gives CASSRIAGGRNEQFF.

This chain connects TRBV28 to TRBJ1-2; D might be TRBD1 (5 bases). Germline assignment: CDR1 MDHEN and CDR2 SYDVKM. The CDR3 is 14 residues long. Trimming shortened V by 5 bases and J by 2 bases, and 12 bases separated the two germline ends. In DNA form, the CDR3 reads TGTGCCAGCAGTGAGGCAGGGAAAAACTATGGCTACACCTTC. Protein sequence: CASSEAGKNYGYTF.

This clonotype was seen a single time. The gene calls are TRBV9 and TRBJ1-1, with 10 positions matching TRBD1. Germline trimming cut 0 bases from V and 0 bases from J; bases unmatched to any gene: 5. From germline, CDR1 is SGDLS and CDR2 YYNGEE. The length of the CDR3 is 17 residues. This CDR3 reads CASSVVGTGDMNTEAFF. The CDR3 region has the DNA TGTGCCAGCAGCGTAGTGGGGACAGGGGATATGAACACTGAAGCTTTCTTT. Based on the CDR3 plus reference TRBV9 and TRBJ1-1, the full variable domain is DSGVTQTPKHLITATGQRVTLRCSPRSGDLSVYWYQQSLDQGLQFLIQYYNGEERAKGNILERFSAQQFPDLHSELNLSSLELGDSALYFCASSVVGTGDMNTEAFFGQGTRLTVV.

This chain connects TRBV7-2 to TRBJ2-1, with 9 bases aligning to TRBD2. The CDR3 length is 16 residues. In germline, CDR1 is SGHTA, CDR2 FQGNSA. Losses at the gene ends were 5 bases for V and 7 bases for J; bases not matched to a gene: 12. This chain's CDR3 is CASSTSGTSFRNEQFF. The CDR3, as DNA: TGTGCCAGCAGCACCTCCGGGACTAGCTTCCGGAATGAGCAGTTCTTC.

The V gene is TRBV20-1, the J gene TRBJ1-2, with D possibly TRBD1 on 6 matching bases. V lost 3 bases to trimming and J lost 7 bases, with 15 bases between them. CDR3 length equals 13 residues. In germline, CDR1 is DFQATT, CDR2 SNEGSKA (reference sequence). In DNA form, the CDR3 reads TGCAGTGCTAGCGACGGGGGCTCTTCTGGCTACACCTTC. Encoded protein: CSASDGGSSGYTF.

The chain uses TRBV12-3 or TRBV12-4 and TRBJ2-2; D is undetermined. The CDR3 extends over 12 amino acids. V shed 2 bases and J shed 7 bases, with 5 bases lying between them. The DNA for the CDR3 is TGTGCCAGCAGTTTACTGGGCGGGGAGCTGTTTTTT. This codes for CASSLLGGELFF.

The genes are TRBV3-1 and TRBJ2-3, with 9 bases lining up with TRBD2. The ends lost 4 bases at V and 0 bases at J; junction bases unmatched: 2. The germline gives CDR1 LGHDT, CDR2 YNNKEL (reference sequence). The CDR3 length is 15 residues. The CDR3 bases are TGTGCCAGCAGCCGGACTAGCGTAAGCACAGATACGCAGTATTTT. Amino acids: CASSRTSVSTDTQYF.

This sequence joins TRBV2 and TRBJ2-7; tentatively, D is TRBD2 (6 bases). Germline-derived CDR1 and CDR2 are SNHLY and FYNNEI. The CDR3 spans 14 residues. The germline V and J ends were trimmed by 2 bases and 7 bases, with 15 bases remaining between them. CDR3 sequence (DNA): TGTGCCAGCAGTGAAACTAGCACCCGGTCTGAGCAGTACTTC. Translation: CASSETSTRSEQYF.

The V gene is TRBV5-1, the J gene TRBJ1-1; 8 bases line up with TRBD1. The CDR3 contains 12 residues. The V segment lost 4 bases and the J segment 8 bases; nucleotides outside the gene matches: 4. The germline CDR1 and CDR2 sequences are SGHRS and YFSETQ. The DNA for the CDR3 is TGCGCCAGCAGCACCGGACAGGGCGAAGCTTTCTTT. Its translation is CASSTGQGEAFF.

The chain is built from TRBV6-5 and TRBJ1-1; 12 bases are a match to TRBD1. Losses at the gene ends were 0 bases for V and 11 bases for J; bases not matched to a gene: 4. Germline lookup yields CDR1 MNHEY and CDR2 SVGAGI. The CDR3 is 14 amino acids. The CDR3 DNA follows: TGTGCCAGCAGTTACTCGGGACAGGGGGCGCCGGCTTTCTTT. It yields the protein CASSYSGQGAPAFF.

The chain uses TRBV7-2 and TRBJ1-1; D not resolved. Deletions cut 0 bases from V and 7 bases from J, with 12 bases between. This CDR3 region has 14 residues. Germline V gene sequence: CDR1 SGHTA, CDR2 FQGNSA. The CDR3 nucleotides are TGTGCCAGCAGCTTAGCGCGCCCGGGCGGTGAAGCTTTCTTT. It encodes CASSLARPGGEAFF.

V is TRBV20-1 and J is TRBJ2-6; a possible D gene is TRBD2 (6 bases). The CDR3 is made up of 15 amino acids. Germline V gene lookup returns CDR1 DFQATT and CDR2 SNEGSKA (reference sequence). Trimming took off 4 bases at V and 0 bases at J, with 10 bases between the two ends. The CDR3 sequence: CSATTGVSGANVLTF. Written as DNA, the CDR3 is TGCAGTGCTACGACGGGAGTCTCTGGGGCCAACGTCCTGACTTTC.

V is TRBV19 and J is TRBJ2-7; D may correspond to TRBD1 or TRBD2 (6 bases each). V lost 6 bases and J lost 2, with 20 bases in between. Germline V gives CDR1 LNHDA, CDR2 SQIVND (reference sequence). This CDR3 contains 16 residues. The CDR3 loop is CASSAGQGPPTYEQYF. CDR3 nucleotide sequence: TGTGCCAGTAGCGCGGGGCAGGGGCCACCAACCTACGAGCAGTACTTC.